This is a list of T cell receptor beta chains from one sample in a study of Ad26.COV2.S vaccination and SARS-CoV-2 variants. Sequencing was performed with immunoSEQ multiplex PCR; in TCRdb, only in-frame clones are kept and a portion is missing. The repertoire includes approximately 300,000 clones, approximately 86% of them detected once, and more than 1.5% sits in the top ten. The sample here was peripheral blood, taken in a trial of Ad26.COV2.S vaccine versus placebo. These receptors originate from a person between 18 and 60 years old who received the Ad26.COV2.S COVID-19 vaccine or a placebo. CDR3s include the opening cysteine and the closing phenylalanine or tryptophan. The order of the fields is clone size, V gene, J gene, D gene, CDR3 length, CDR3 DNA, CDR3 protein. The D gene is left open where the match is weak. Clone size is stated in some rows and not others, as once, few, many or a class when expanded.

-	TRBV19	TRBJ1-4	TRBD1	13	TGTGCCAGTAGTATCAGGGGGGCTGAAAAACTGTTTTTT	CASSIRGAEKLFF
-	TRBV6-6	TRBJ1-3	-	15	TGTGCCAGCAGTTACTCCGGGACATTTGGAAACACCATATATTTT	CASSYSGTFGNTIYF
-	TRBV5-1	TRBJ2-2	-	14	TGCGCCAGCAAGGAGGCCTCGAACACCGGGGAGCTGTTTTTT	CASKEASNTGELFF
-	TRBV28	TRBJ1-2	-	14	TGTGCCAGCAGTTTAGGGCCGGCAGGGCAGGGCTACACCTTC	CASSLGPAGQGYTF
-	TRBV4-3	TRBJ2-3	TRBD1	16	TGCGCCAGCAGCTCAGTGACAGGGACGGGCACAGATACGCAGTATTTT	CASSSVTGTGTDTQYF
-	TRBV3-1/TRBV3-2	TRBJ1-5	-	14	TGTGCCAGCAGCCTATGGACAGATAATCAGCCCCAGCATTTT	CASSLWTDNQPQHF
-	TRBV4-1	TRBJ1-2	-	15	TGCGCCAGCAGCCAAGACGGGACTCTCCTCTATGGCTACACCTTC	CASSQDGTLLYGYTF
few	TRBV7-9	TRBJ1-1	-	14	TGTGCCAGCAGCCCTCGGACACGGCCGGCCGAAGCTTTCTTT	CASSPRTRPAEAFF
-	TRBV6-5	TRBJ2-7	TRBD2	13	TGTGCCAGCAGAGCGGGGGACAACTACGAGCAGTACTTC	CASRAGDNYEQYF
-	TRBV5-8	TRBJ1-6	-	16	TGTGCCAGCAGCTTGGCCGGTGCCTCCTATAATTCACCCCTCCACTTT	CASSLAGASYNSPLHF
-	TRBV6-5	TRBJ2-1	-	13	TGTGCCAGCAGTACGGCGCGGGACATTAAGCAGTTCTTC	CASSTARDIKQFF
-	TRBV2	TRBJ2-7	TRBD1	15	TGTGCCAGCAAGGTTCTCCGGGACAGCTTCTACGAGCAGTACTTC	CASKVLRDSFYEQYF
-	TRBV29-1	TRBJ2-3	-	12	TGCAGCGTTAGAGTCAACCCAGATACGCAGTATTTT	CSVRVNPDTQYF
-	TRBV6-2/TRBV6-3	TRBJ2-4	TRBD2	19	TGTGCCAGCAGTTACCTCCCCGGGCTAGCGGGACTAGCCAAAAACATTCAGTACTTC	CASSYLPGLAGLAKNIQYF
-	TRBV7-2	TRBJ2-3	-	12	TGTGCCAGCAGCACACGCACAGATACGCAGTATTTT	CASSTRTDTQYF
-	TRBV15	TRBJ2-1	TRBD1	16	TGTGCCACCAGCAGAGAGTATACAGGGGGGTTTAATGAGCAGTTCTTC	CATSREYTGGFNEQFF
-	TRBV30	TRBJ1-5	-	13	TGTGCCTGGAGTGGGGGGGGAGATCAGCCCCAGCATTTT	CAWSGGGDQPQHF
-	TRBV27	TRBJ2-7	-	16	TGTGCCAGCAGTTTTAGAGGGCTCCCTATCCCCTACGAGCAGTACTTC	CASSFRGLPIPYEQYF
-	TRBV7-3	TRBJ2-1	TRBD1	15	TGTGCCAGCAGCTTGAAGGGGGCCCTTTACAATGAGCAGTTCTTC	CASSLKGALYNEQFF
once	TRBV5-1	TRBJ1-1	-	16	TGCGCCAGCAGCTCTGGTAGGACACCCAAGAACACTGAAGCTTTCTTT	CASSSGRTPKNTEAFF
-	TRBV7-2	TRBJ1-6	TRBD1	13	TGTGCCAGCACCGACAGGGGCGGTTCACCCCTCCACTTT	CASTDRGGSPLHF
-	TRBV20-1	TRBJ1-1	-	10	TGCAGTGCTTCAGACCTTTCCGATTTCTTT	CSASDLSDFF
-	TRBV5-1	TRBJ1-2	-	14	TGCGCCAGCAGCTTGGAGGCAGAAGTCTATGGCTACACCTTC	CASSLEAEVYGYTF
-	TRBV30	TRBJ1-2	TRBD1	13	TGTGCCTGGAGTCTGGACAGGCCCTATGGCTACACCTTC	CAWSLDRPYGYTF
-	TRBV5-1	TRBJ1-2	TRBD1	15	TGCGCCAGCAGCTTGACACAGGGGGCTAACTATGGCTACACCTTC	CASSLTQGANYGYTF
-	TRBV6-2/TRBV6-3	TRBJ1-5	TRBD1	15	TGTGCCAGCAGTGACCGGGACAGGGGGCAACAGCCCCAGCATTTT	CASSDRDRGQQPQHF
-	TRBV18	TRBJ2-1	-	13	TGTGCCAGCTCACCGACAACCTACAATGAGCAGTTCTTC	CASSPTTYNEQFF
-	TRBV25-1	TRBJ1-6	TRBD1	14	TGTGCCAGCAGAGAAGACAGGGCCGATTCACCCCTCCACTTT	CASREDRADSPLHF
-	TRBV15	TRBJ2-5	-	14	TGTGCCACCAGCACCGAGCCTAGAAAAGAGACCCAGTACTTC	CATSTEPRKETQYF
-	TRBV5-6	TRBJ2-7	-	12	TGTGCCAGCAGCTCCCCATCGGCCGAGCAGTACTTC	CASSSPSAEQYF
-	TRBV7-2	TRBJ2-3	-	15	TGTGCCAGCAGCTCAGGGCAGGGTCGGACAGATACGCAGTATTTT	CASSSGQGRTDTQYF
-	TRBV4-1	TRBJ1-5	-	14	TGCGCCAGCAGCCAAGATCTGGGGAACGGGGCCCAGCATTTT	CASSQDLGNGAQHF
-	TRBV7-9	TRBJ1-2	-	14	TGTGCCAGCAGCCCCCATGGACAGTCCTATGGCTACACCTTC	CASSPHGQSYGYTF
-	TRBV7-2	TRBJ1-1	-	15	TGTGCCAGCAGCCCTCGACAGGCCCTGAACACTGAAGCTTTCTTT	CASSPRQALNTEAFF
-	TRBV2	TRBJ2-2	TRBD1	17	TGTGCCAGCACCCTCGGGGGCGCGGGACAGGGAACCGGGGAGCTGTTTTTT	CASTLGGAGQGTGELFF
-	TRBV19	TRBJ2-4	TRBD1	15	TGTGCCAGTAGTGACACGGACAGGGTCAAAAACATTCAGTACTTC	CASSDTDRVKNIQYF
-	TRBV2	TRBJ2-3	TRBD2	13	TGTGCCAGCAATGGGGGGGTTGGAGATACGCAGTATTTT	CASNGGVGDTQYF
-	TRBV7-9	TRBJ2-3	-	16	TGTGCCAGCAGCCCCACCGGGGTCAAGTTCACAGATACGCAGTATTTT	CASSPTGVKFTDTQYF
-	TRBV3-1/TRBV3-2	TRBJ1-6	-	15	TGTGCCAGCAGCCCCCTCGAGGGTCCAAATTCACCCCTCCACTTT	CASSPLEGPNSPLHF
-	TRBV5-6	TRBJ1-2	TRBD1	19	TGTGCCAGCAGCTTGCTCCTTCTCCGGACAGGTTTGGTTGAGTATGGCTACACCTTC	CASSLLLLRTGLVEYGYTF
-	TRBV1	TRBJ2-1	-	17	TGCACCAGGTTGAAAACCGGGACTAGCGGGGGCCACAATGAGCAGTTCTTC	CTRLKTGTSGGHNEQFF
-	TRBV6-6	TRBJ1-5	-	16	TGTGCCAGCAGTTACTCGAGTTCGGGACGGGATCAGCCCCAGCATTTT	CASSYSSSGRDQPQHF
-	TRBV10-3	TRBJ2-3	-	11	TGTGCCATCAGTTTGGGGGATACGCAGTATTTT	CAISLGDTQYF
-	TRBV7-2	TRBJ2-2	TRBD2	16	TGTGCCAGCAGCCCAGACCCGGGGGGGCGTACCGGGGAGCTGTTTTTT	CASSPDPGGRTGELFF
-	TRBV6-6	TRBJ1-2	TRBD1	14	TGTGCCAGCAGACGCGGGACAGGGAACTATGGCTACACCTTC	CASRRGTGNYGYTF
few	TRBV7-2	TRBJ2-2	-	13	TGTGCCAGCAGCGAACCAGGGACCGGGGAGCTGTTTTTT	CASSEPGTGELFF
-	TRBV10-1	TRBJ2-3	TRBD2	15	TGCGCCAGCAGTGATGGCGGGGGGCACACAGATACGCAGTATTTT	CASSDGGGHTDTQYF
-	TRBV24-1	TRBJ2-2	-	15	TGTGCCACCAGTGATAGCAGGGCTGTTACCGGGGAGCTGTTTTTT	CATSDSRAVTGELFF
-	TRBV27	TRBJ1-5	-	15	TGTGCCAGCAGACCCGGGACGGGTAGCAATCAGCCCCAGCATTTT	CASRPGTGSNQPQHF
-	TRBV5-5	TRBJ2-5	-	12	TGTGCCAGCAGCTTGGCAGGAGAGACCCAGTACTTC	CASSLAGETQYF
once	TRBV7-6	TRBJ1-1	-	14	TGTGCCAGCAGCTTAGAAGCGGGGTTCGGTGAAGCTTTCTTT	CASSLEAGFGEAFF
-	TRBV6-5	TRBJ1-1	-	14	TGTGCCAGCATCCCGGGGGAGAGGAACACTGAAGCTTTCTTT	CASIPGERNTEAFF
once	TRBV6-6	TRBJ1-2	TRBD1	15	TGTGCCAGCAGTAACCGGGACAGACTTAACTATGGCTACACCTTC	CASSNRDRLNYGYTF
-	TRBV30	TRBJ1-1	-	12	TGTGCCTGGGAAGGCCAGGGTACTGAAGCTTTCTTT	CAWEGQGTEAFF
few	TRBV19	TRBJ2-2	-	14	TGTGCCAGTAGTAGCTCTGCGAACACCGGGGAGCTGTTTTTT	CASSSSANTGELFF